This is a list of T cell receptor beta chains from one sample in a study of blood T cell repertoires in COVID-19. TCRdb's copy holds only in-frame clones and misses some; the assay was immunoSEQ multiplex PCR. The table lists about 490,000 clones, 70% to 90% of them singletons, with approximately 3.2% in the top ten. The specimen was peripheral blood. The receptors originated from a human donor in a cohort sampled during active COVID-19. The CDR3 runs from the conserved cysteine through the conserved F or W. A D gene is named only where the DNA matches it firmly. Not all rows give a size; the values are once, few, many and, for expanded clones, a class.

cdr3_aa,cdr3_nt,j_call,v_call,clone_size,d_call
CASIPGGTGANYGYTF,TGTGCCAGCATACCGGGGGGGACAGGGGCGAACTATGGCTACACCTTC,TRBJ1-2,TRBV28,-,TRBD1
CASSFGLAGNEQYF,TGTGCCAGTAGTTTCGGACTAGCGGGGAACGAGCAGTACTTC,TRBJ2-7,TRBV19,-,TRBD2
CASSQQGEAGNTIYF,TGTGCCAGCTCACAACAGGGTGAGGCTGGAAACACCATATATTTT,TRBJ1-3,TRBV18,once,-
CASTSPLGLNYEQYF,TGTGCCAGCACTTCACCTTTGGGACTCAACTACGAGCAGTACTTC,TRBJ2-7,TRBV6-5,-,-
CASRLDRGLSAEAFF,TGTGCCAGCAGATTGGACAGGGGGCTAAGCGCTGAAGCTTTCTTT,TRBJ1-1,TRBV28,-,TRBD1
CASSHSPPDQPQHF,TGTGCCAGCTCCCATTCTCCCCCGGATCAGCCCCAGCATTTT,TRBJ1-5,TRBV18,-,-
CASQPAGWREQYF,TGTGCCAGTCAACCGGCAGGGTGGCGCGAGCAGTACTTC,TRBJ2-7,TRBV19,-,-
CASSQDGGSNEQFF,TGTGCCAGCAGCCAAGATGGAGGGAGCAATGAGCAGTTCTTC,TRBJ2-1,TRBV3-1/TRBV3-2,-,-
CASSEDDGENNEKLFF,TGTGCCAGCAGTGAAGACGACGGAGAAAATAATGAAAAACTGTTTTTT,TRBJ1-4,TRBV6-1,many,-
CASQPWTSGRLYEQYF,TGTGCCAGCCAACCTTGGACTAGCGGGAGACTCTACGAGCAGTACTTC,TRBJ2-7,TRBV27,-,TRBD2
CASSKTSGVSEQYF,TGTGCCAGCAGCAAAACTAGCGGGGTCTCCGAGCAGTACTTC,TRBJ2-7,TRBV9,-,TRBD2
CASSLRGDRGSGYTF,TGTGCCAGCAGTTTAAGGGGGGACAGGGGAAGTGGCTACACCTTC,TRBJ1-2,TRBV27,once,TRBD1